Each of the 2 T cell receptor beta chains below was sequenced from the same sample in a study of blood T cells in healthy people across ages. Primed by a sample-barcoded 5' primer and a J-beta primer mix, a second PCR proceeded for about 7 to 11 cycles. One entry per CDR3 protein results from TCRdb running MiXCR on the 5' RACE reads. Of some 940,000 distinct CDR3 sequences listed, around 29% were seen once; the top ten hold 10% to 13%. The same sample was also studied in work on T cells of mothers and their children.

Sequencing was done on a sample of blood. These receptors were obtained from a woman aged 40 to 50 in good health.

In this sample, this clonotype turned up a few times. V usage is TRBV6-5 and J usage is TRBJ1-1; D is unclear. The germline gives CDR1 MNHEY, CDR2 SVGAGI. The germline V and J ends were trimmed by 7 bases and 4 bases, with 16 bases remaining between them. The CDR3 contains 14 residues. CDR3 sequence (DNA): TGTGCCAGCACCGGTGGGATGAGCGGCACTGAAGCTTTCTTT. This translates into CASTGGMSGTEAFF.

This clonotype was seen more than once but under ten times. The chain uses TRBV7-9 and TRBJ2-4, with 9 positions matching TRBD1. Germline loops: CDR1 SEHNR, CDR2 FQNEAQ (reference sequence). V lost 5 bases to trimming and J lost 0 bases; unmatched junction nucleotides: 14. The CDR3 covers 19 residues. The CDR3 loop reads CASSQSGTGSGLAKNIQYF. DNA for the CDR3: TGTGCCAGCAGCCAAAGCGGGACAGGGTCAGGACTAGCCAAAAACATTCAGTACTTC.